The 2 T cell receptor beta chains below all came from one sample that was sequenced in a study of Ad26.COV2.S vaccination and SARS-CoV-2 variants. TCRdb's table, derived via immunoSEQ multiplex PCR, lists solely in-frame clones and lacks some. Among about 480,000 clones, approximately 88% were seen once, and the ten largest hold roughly 12%. The treatment: some 20 received Ad26.COV2.S at low or high dose, single or two shots; 5 received placebo; per-sample allocation not given. It was on day 63 after the first vaccine or placebo injection that samples were taken. Sequenced here: peripheral blood, sampled in a trial of Ad26.COV2.S vaccine versus placebo. All receptors derive from a person between 18 and 59 years old who received the Ad26.COV2.S COVID-19 vaccine or a placebo.

This chain connects TRBV7-8 to TRBJ1-5; TRBD1 agrees at 9 bases. With V trimmed by 5 bases and J by 0 bases, 8 bases remained unmatched. This CDR3 has 17 residues. CDR1 is SGHVS, CDR2 FQNEAQ, per germline. Written as DNA, the CDR3 is TGTGCCAGCAGCCGAGGGACAGGGCTATATAGCAATCAGCCCCAGCATTTT. This codes for CASSRGTGLYSNQPQHF.

A few counts support this clone. This CDR3 is CASAPQKGTGNTIYF. DNA for the CDR3: TGTGCCAGCGCCCCTCAGAAGGGAACTGGAAACACCATATATTTT. This chain links TRBV6-5 with TRBJ1-3; no firm D call. There are 15 residues in the CDR3. The V end lost 8 bases, the J end lost 2 bases, and 16 bases lay between the germline ends. CDR1 MNHEY and CDR2 SVGAGI come from the germline V gene.